This TCR beta chain was recovered during a study of blood T cell repertoires in COVID-19. Data came from immunoSEQ multiplex PCR; TCRdb stores just in-frame clones and leaves some out. The sample has 35,000 to 50,000 clones, around 83% seen once. There are 15 residues in the CDR3. V shed 3 bases, J shed 6 bases, and the junction held 5 bases outside the gene matches. Germline V CDR1 and CDR2: LNHDA, SQIVND (reference sequence). Specimen: peripheral blood. J is TRBJ2-1 and V is TRBV19, with 10 bases that match TRBD2. This TCR derives from a woman aged 70-85 years in a cohort sampled during active COVID-19. CDR3 amino acids: CASSMASGSGNEQFF. CDR3 DNA: TGTGCCAGTAGTATGGCTAGCGGGAGTGGCAATGAGCAGTTCTTC. The full variable domain, in which reference TRBV19 and TRBJ2-1 provide the parts outside the CDR3, is DGGITQSPKYLFRKEGQNVTLSCEQNLNHDAMYWYRQDPGQGLRLIYYSQIVNDFQKGDIAEGYSVSREKKESFPLTVTSAQKNPTAFYLCASSMASGSGNEQFFGPGTRLTVL.